The sequence of this T cell receptor beta chain was determined in a study of monozygotic twins with inflammatory bowel disease (dated by TCRdb to about 2019). The study in broad terms: A total of some 28 monozygotic twin pairs were included in the full study, comprising nine German pairs (four IBD-concordant, five IBD-discordant) and 19 IBD-discordant Danish pairs. Each individual had, on average, about 151 000 unique TCRalpha sequences and 181 000 unique TCRbeta sequences available for analysis. Within discordant pairs, disease-associated traits were sought mainly by comparing IBD patients with their genetically identical healthy co-twins. General findings and caveats noted by the study authors: The analysis was unable to tell different T cell subtypes apart. No single strong signal or clonotype linked to IBD turned up in the results, so the idea that one exists was not supported. Compared with healthy twins, IBD patients shared fewer clonotypes with other individuals, and the difference was most pronounced in patients with signs of disease activity. A decrease in TCRbeta repertoire diversity, as measured by inverse Simpson index, was observed in IBD patients compared with their healthy co-twins. Background noise and inter-individual variability may have been introduced into the repertoires by the differing immunosuppressive treatments among patients. Repertoire similarity did not differ between concordant and discordant twins, which could be due to limited statistical power.

Including the terminal cysteine and phenylalanine, the CDR3 comprises 14 residues. No DNA is listed. Via the germline V gene, CDR1 is MNHNS and CDR2 SASEGT. Receptor libraries were prepared by 5' RACE. Each TCR library was prepared from around 3,400 ng of total RNA. For each sample, cDNA synthesis with SMARTScribe reverse transcriptase was split into eight separate reactions. During cDNA synthesis, template switching was used to introduce unique molecular identifiers that contained a 6-nucleotide sample barcode. Amplification of TCRalpha and TCRbeta cDNA involved two nested PCRs of approximately 16 and 10 cycles, and each PCR was followed by bead purification. Before amplification, the cDNA was treated with uracil DNA-glycosylase and purified using the QIAquick PCR purification kit. The second PCR was the step at which Illumina TruSeq-compatible adapters and sample-specific barcodes were added. TapeStation and Qubit were used to check library quality and concentration, and roughly 5.5 ng of each library was pooled. Sequencing of pooled libraries was carried out on an Illumina HiSeq2500 single-index Rapid Run using 2 x 100 bp reads and custom sequencing primers. As for the original processing: MiGEC version 1.2.6 was used for UMI-based consensus assembly, which corrected PCR and sequencing errors. MiXCR version 2.1.1 was used to carry out V(D)J alignment, clonotype assembly and CDR3 extraction. Gene usage, clonotype sharing and MAIT/NKT TCR abundance were normalised by analysing the top 1000, 10 000 and 20 000 clonotypes per sample. After downsampling to 27 000 UMIs, diversity was calculated as the inverse Simpson index using the vegan R package. Paired Mann-Whitney U tests on discordant twin pairs were used, with Benjamini-Hochberg multiple-testing correction. The reads went through TCRdb reprocessing, and each CDR3 protein sequence gets one entry with no DNA. The V and J calls come from TCRdb's annotation, not from the publication. The sample table holds approximately 400,000 distinct CDR3 sequences. Roughly 2.6% of the sample rests with the top ten.

On this clonotype itself: What this receptor recognizes is not known.

An approximately 2.5 ml peripheral blood sample was drawn into PAXgene tubes per donor and stored at -80°C. Without T cell sorting, total RNA was isolated from whole blood using the PAXgene blood miRNA kit on an automated QIAcube. Peripheral blood from monozygotic twin pairs, either concordant or discordant for inflammatory bowel disease, underwent deep TCRalpha and TCRbeta repertoire profiling that used unique molecular barcoding. Smoking habits were recorded for all twin pairs, with individuals classified as current, former or never smokers. Rearrangement joined TRBV6-1 to TRBJ1-3. This TCR derives from a human donor with ulcerative colitis or Crohn's disease, or a healthy co-twin of an affected twin (not recorded which). The sequenced material came from blood. This receptor carries the CDR3 CASSLISSGNTIYF.